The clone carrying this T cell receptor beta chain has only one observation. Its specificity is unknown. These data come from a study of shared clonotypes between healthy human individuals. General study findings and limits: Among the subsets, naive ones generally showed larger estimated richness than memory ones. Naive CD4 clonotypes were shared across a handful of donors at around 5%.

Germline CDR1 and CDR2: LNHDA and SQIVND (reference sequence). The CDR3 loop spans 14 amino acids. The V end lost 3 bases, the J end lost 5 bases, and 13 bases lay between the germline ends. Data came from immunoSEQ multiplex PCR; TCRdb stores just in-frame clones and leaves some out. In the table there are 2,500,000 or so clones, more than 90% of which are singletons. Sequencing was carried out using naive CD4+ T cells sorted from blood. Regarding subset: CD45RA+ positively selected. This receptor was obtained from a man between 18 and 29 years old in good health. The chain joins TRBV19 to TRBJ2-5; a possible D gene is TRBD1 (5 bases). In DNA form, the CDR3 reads TGTGCCAGTAGTATTAAGGCAGGGTGGGAGACCCAGTACTTC. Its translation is CASSIKAGWETQYF.